Following are 6 T cell receptor beta chains from one sample sequenced in a study of beta chain features in type 1 diabetes. Reverse transcription of all isolated RNA meant that expressed TCRB transcripts were sequenced. Assay: immunoSEQ multiplex PCR; the TCRdb copy retains only in-frame clones and omits some. The sample shows 900,000 or so clones, under 20% of them seen only once. Sequencing was performed on naive CD4+ T cells from blood. Receptor source: a woman aged 18-35 years in good health.

The V and J genes are TRBV5-4 and TRBJ2-1, with 8 bases that match TRBD2. J was trimmed by 12 bases and V by 7 bases; bases with no gene match: 18. The CDR3 consists of 15 residues. Germline-derived CDR1 and CDR2 are SGHNT and YYREEE (reference sequence). CDR3 loop: CASSPGGTTMSLQFF. For the CDR3, the DNA is TGTGCCAGCTCCCCGGGAGGGACGACAATGAGTTTGCAGTTCTTC. The complete variable domain, with remaining parts taken from reference TRBV5-4 and TRBJ2-1, reads ETGVTQSPTHLIKTRGQQVTLRCSSQSGHNTVSWYQQALGQGPQFIFQYYREEENGRGNFPPRFSGLQFPNYSSELNVNALELDDSALYLCASSPGGTTMSLQFFGPGTRLTVL.

The chain joins TRBV4-3 to TRBJ1-3, with 10 bases lining up with TRBD1. CDR1 and CDR2 (germline): LGHNA, YSLEER. CDR3 size: 20 residues. The junction had 14 bases not matched to a gene; V was cut back by 0 bases and J by 3 bases. CDR3 protein: CASSQDQAGQGFHSGNTIYF. CDR3 DNA sequence: TGCGCCAGCAGCCAAGATCAGGCGGGACAGGGGTTTCATAGTGGAAACACCATATATTTT.

The chain employs TRBV6-5 and TRBJ1-4; D unresolved. Germline CDR1 MNHEY, CDR2 SVGAGI. Trimming pared 6 bases from V and 14 bases from J, leaving 19 bases between. This CDR3 contains 13 residues. CDR3 DNA sequence: TGTGCCAGCAGCGCGGACCGCCGGCGAGGGCTGTTTTTT. Residues: CASSADRRRGLFF.

This chain uses TRBV4-2 with TRBJ2-1, with 12 positions matching TRBD2. Per the germline V gene, CDR1 is LGHNA and CDR2 is YNFKEQ. The V and J ends lost 0 bases and 8 bases, in that order; junction bases with no gene match: 5. The CDR3 sequence is 16 residues long. The CDR3 nucleotides are TGTGCCAGCAGCCAAGAACTAGCGGGAGGCGTCGATGAGCAGTTCTTC. Translated: CASSQELAGGVDEQFF.

This clone appeared a few times. This chain uses TRBV11-2 with TRBJ2-2; D is unresolved. V gave up 6 bases and J gave up 8 bases, with 19 bases separating them. Germline lookup yields CDR1 SGHAT and CDR2 FQNNGV. The CDR3 covers 15 residues. CDR3 coding DNA: TGTGCCAGCAGTTCTGGCGCGAAGGTTCGTGGGGAGCTGTTTTTT. It is translated as CASSSGAKVRGELFF.

This clone showed up just a few times. The V call is TRBV7-9, the J call TRBJ2-3; 14 positions agree with TRBD2. There are 16 residues in the CDR3. Per the germline V gene, CDR1 is SEHNR and CDR2 is FQNEAQ (reference sequence). The J segment lost 11 bases and the V segment lost 5 bases, leaving 12 bases of the junction unmatched. The CDR3 DNA follows: TGTGCCAGCAGCGTCGGGACTAGCGGGAGCGGCTTGGAGCAGTATTTT. Its translation is CASSVGTSGSGLEQYF.